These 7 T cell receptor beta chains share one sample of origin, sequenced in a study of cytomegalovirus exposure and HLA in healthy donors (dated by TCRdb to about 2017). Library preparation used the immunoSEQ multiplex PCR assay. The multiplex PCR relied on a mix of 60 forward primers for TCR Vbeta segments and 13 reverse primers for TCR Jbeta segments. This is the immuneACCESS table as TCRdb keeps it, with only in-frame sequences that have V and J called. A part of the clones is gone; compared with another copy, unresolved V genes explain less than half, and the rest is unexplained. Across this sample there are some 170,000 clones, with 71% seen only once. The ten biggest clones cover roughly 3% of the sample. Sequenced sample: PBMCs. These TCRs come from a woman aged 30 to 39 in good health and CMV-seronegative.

This chain's CDR3 is CASSPTSGRAYEQYF. CDR3 in DNA: TGTGCCAGCAGTCCGACTAGCGGGAGGGCCTACGAGCAGTACTTC. V usage is TRBV28 and J usage is TRBJ2-7; 14 bases are a match to TRBD2. The V gene's germline CDR1 is MDHEN and CDR2 SYDVKM. Losses at the gene ends were 5 bases for V and 2 bases for J; bases not matched to a gene: 2. The CDR3 contains 15 residues.

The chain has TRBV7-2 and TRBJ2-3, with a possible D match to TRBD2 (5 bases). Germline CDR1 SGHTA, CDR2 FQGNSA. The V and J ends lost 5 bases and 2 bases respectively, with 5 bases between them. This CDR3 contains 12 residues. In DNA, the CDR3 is TGTGCCAGCAGCCGGGACACAGATACGCAGTATTTT. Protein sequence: CASSRDTDTQYF.

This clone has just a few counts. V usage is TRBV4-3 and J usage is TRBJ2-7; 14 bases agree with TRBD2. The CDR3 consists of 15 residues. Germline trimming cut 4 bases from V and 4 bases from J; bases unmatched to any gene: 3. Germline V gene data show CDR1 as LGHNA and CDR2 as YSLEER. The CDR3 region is CASSRGTSGSYEQYF. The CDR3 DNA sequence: TGCGCCAGCAGCCGAGGGACTAGCGGGAGTTACGAGCAGTACTTC.

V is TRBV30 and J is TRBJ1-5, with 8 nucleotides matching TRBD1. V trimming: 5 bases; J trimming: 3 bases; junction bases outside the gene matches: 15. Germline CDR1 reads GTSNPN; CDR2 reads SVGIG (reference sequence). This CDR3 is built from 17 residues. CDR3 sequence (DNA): TGTGCCTGGTCCCGGTCCCGTACAGGGGGGTCCAATCAGCCCCAGCATTTT. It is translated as CAWSRSRTGGSNQPQHF.

The CDR3 loop reads CASSLSGSLGEQYF. For the CDR3, the DNA is TGTGCCAGCAGTCTTAGCGGGAGCTTAGGAGAGCAGTACTTC. This sequence joins TRBV28 and TRBJ2-7; 9 bases line up with TRBD2. In germline, CDR1 is MDHEN, CDR2 SYDVKM. The CDR3 contains 14 residues. V lost 5 bases to trimming and J lost 7 bases; unmatched junction nucleotides: 9.

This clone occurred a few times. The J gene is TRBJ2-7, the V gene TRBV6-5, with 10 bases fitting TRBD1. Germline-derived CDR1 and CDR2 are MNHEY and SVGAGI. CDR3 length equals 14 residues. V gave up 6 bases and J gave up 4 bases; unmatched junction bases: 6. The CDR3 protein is CASRLGQGTYEQYF. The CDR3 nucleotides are TGTGCCAGCAGACTGGGACAGGGGACGTACGAGCAGTACTTC.

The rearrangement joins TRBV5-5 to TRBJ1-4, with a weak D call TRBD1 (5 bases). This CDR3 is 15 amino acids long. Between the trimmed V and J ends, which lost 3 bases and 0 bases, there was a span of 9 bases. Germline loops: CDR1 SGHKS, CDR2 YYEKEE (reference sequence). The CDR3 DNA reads TGTGCCAGCAGCTGGGGGGAGGCAACTAATGAAAAACTGTTTTTT. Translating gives CASSWGEATNEKLFF.